One and the same sample provided the 20 T cell receptor beta chains below, sequenced in a study of CD8 T cells in ankylosing spondylitis. These TCRs are of unknown antigen specificity. Via MiXCR, TCRdb re-called the 5' RACE reads, giving one row per CDR3 protein. The table includes a few hundred thousand distinct CDR3 sequences, approximately 12% detected once. Study observations and caveats: One TCR beta motif, made up of eight highly homologous variants, appeared characteristic of ankylosing spondylitis blood.

Sequencing input: blood, either unsorted or a sorted T cell fraction (not recorded which). The receptors here all came from a male donor with ankylosing spondylitis.

This chain joins TRBV7-2 and TRBJ1-3; D perhaps matches TRBD1 (5 bases). The CDR3 is 14 amino acids. CDR1 and CDR2 from the germline V gene are SGHTA and FQGNSA. V was cut by 5 bases and J by 11 bases, with 19 bases left in between. The CDR3 nucleotides are TGTGCCAGCAGCGCCCGTGGGGGAGTTGTGCCCATATATTTT. It yields the protein CASSARGGVVPIYF.

The chain carries TRBV4-2 and TRBJ1-2; TRBD1 is a possible D gene (5 bases). The germline V gene has CDR1 LGHNA and CDR2 YNFKEQ. The CDR3 consists of 15 residues. V lost 0 bases to trimming and J lost 4 bases, with 12 bases between them. CDR3 residues: CASSQDTRAAYGYTF. CDR3 in DNA: TGTGCCAGCAGCCAAGATACCAGGGCAGCCTATGGCTACACCTTC.

This clonotype was seen a handful of times. The chain has TRBV20-1 and TRBJ2-7; TRBD2 might be the D (6 bases). In germline, CDR1 is DFQATT, CDR2 SNEGSKA (reference sequence). V shed 6 bases and J shed 10 bases, with 28 bases lying between them. This CDR3 is built from 15 residues. CDR3 in amino acids: CSAKRETSIITLQYF. CDR3 bases: TGCAGTGCGAAACGCGAAACTAGCATCATCACGTTACAGTACTTC.

The chain recombines TRBV20-1 with TRBJ2-1; 8 bases map to TRBD2. The junction had 8 bases not matched to a gene; V was cut back by 0 bases and J by 4 bases. This CDR3 is built from 16 residues. Germline V lookup: CDR1 DFQATT, CDR2 SNEGSKA (reference sequence). DNA for the CDR3: TGCAGTGCTAGAGATCTGGTAGCGGGGAAGTACAATGAGCAGTTCTTC. It yields the protein CSARDLVAGKYNEQFF.

The chain combines TRBV5-6 with TRBJ2-7; D ambiguous. The V gene lost 2 bases and the J gene lost 0 bases, with 9 bases spanning the gap. CDR1 is SGHDT and CDR2 is YYEEEE in the germline V gene. The CDR3 runs to 14 residues. The CDR3 coding sequence is TGTGCCAGCAGCTTTAGGTTGAGCTCCTACGAGCAGTACGTC. Its protein product is CASSFRLSSYEQYV.

The chain has TRBV11-2 and TRBJ2-1; no definite D call. V lost 8 bases to trimming and J lost 0 bases, with 14 bases between them. CDR1 is SGHAT, CDR2 FQNNGV, per germline. CDR3 size: 15 residues. This CDR3 is CASGPLVSSYNEQFF. CDR3 sequence (DNA): TGTGCCAGCGGTCCTCTAGTTAGCTCCTACAATGAGCAGTTCTTC.

The rearrangement joins TRBV12-3 or TRBV12-4 to TRBJ2-6; maybe TRBD1 (6 bases). The CDR3 loop spans 17 amino acids. Deletions cut 1 base from V and 0 bases from J, with 10 bases between. CDR3 nucleotide sequence: TGTGCCAGCAGTTTAGGGGACACTTTCTCTGGGGCCAACGTCCTGACTTTC. It translates to CASSLGDTFSGANVLTF.

In this sample, this clonotype turned up many times. This chain uses TRBV20-1 with TRBJ2-1; TRBD2 matches 10 bases. The V and J ends lost 5 bases and 7 bases, in that order; junction bases with no gene match: 11. The germline V gene encodes CDR1 DFQATT and CDR2 SNEGSKA (reference sequence). The CDR3 has 15 amino acids. The CDR3 sequence: CSALTPSGSMNEQFF. In DNA, the CDR3 is TGCAGTGCTTTAACCCCTAGCGGGAGTATGAATGAGCAGTTCTTC.

The genes are TRBV20-1 and TRBJ1-1; 8 bases map to TRBD1. The CDR3 has 15 amino acids. CDR1 is DFQATT, CDR2 SNEGSKA, per germline (reference sequence). The trim removed 1 base at V and 3 bases at J, leaving 7 bases unmatched. CDR3 sequence (DNA): TGCAGTGCTAGAGCTAGACAGGGGTCGGACACTGAAGCTTTCTTT. This encodes CSARARQGSDTEAFF.

This sequence joins TRBV20-1 and TRBJ1-1; tentatively, D is TRBD1 (6 bases). The CDR3 runs 15 residues. Looked up from germline, CDR1 is DFQATT and CDR2 is SNEGSKA (reference sequence). V was pared by 1 base and J by 1 base, with 13 bases between. As DNA, the CDR3 is TGCAGTGCTAGAGCCTTAGGGGGACCGAACACTGAAGCTTTCTTT. It encodes CSARALGGPNTEAFF.

The V call is TRBV15, the J call TRBJ1-1; D uncertain. There are 14 residues in the CDR3. Germline CDR1 is LNHNV and CDR2 is YYDKDF (reference sequence). The V and J ends lost 1 base and 0 bases respectively, with 6 bases between them. The CDR3 region is CATSRGGLNTEAFF. The CDR3 nucleotides read TGTGCCACCAGCAGAGGCGGACTGAACACTGAAGCTTTCTTT.

The chain uses TRBV10-3 and TRBJ2-7, with 9 positions matching TRBD2. The germline V gene encodes CDR1 ENHRY and CDR2 SYGVKD. The CDR3 totals 13 residues. V dropped 6 bases and J dropped 7; count of bases not matched to a gene: 7. DNA for the CDR3: TGTGCCATCAGCTTAGCGGGAGTCGAAGAGCAGTACTTC. Amino acid sequence: CAISLAGVEEQYF.

The V gene is TRBV6-8, the J gene TRBJ2-3; 9 bases line up with TRBD1. Germline CDR1 is MNHGY and CDR2 is SAAAGT. V shed 2 bases and J 2 bases; nucleotides not matched to a gene: 5. The CDR3 has 16 residues. In nucleotides, the CDR3 is TGTGCCAGCAGTTACCCTGGGACAGGGAACACAGATACGCAGTATTTT. This encodes CASSYPGTGNTDTQYF.

The J gene is TRBJ2-1, the V gene TRBV2; 7 bases fit TRBD1. The CDR3 spans 14 residues. Germline V gene data show CDR1 as SNHLY and CDR2 as FYNNEI. V dropped 7 bases and J dropped 3; count of bases not matched to a gene: 6. CDR3 DNA: TGTGCCAGCAAGACAGGGCGGAACTACAATGAGCAGTTCTTC. It translates to CASKTGRNYNEQFF.

The rearrangement joins TRBV12-5 to TRBJ2-1; 10 bases match TRBD2. The CDR3 runs 16 residues. J was trimmed by 5 bases and V by 8 bases; bases with no gene match: 12. The germline V gene has CDR1 LGHNT and CDR2 FRNRAP. The CDR3: CASLDASGRIDNEQFF. DNA for the CDR3: TGTGCTAGTCTGGACGCTAGCGGGAGAATCGACAATGAGCAGTTCTTC. The full variable domain, its missing parts supplied by reference TRBV12-5 and TRBJ2-1, is DARVTQTPRHKVTEMGQEVTMRCQPILGHNTVFWYRQTMMQGLELLAYFRNRAPLDDSGMPKDRFSAEMPDATLATLKIQPSEPRDSAVYFCASLDASGRIDNEQFFGPGTRLTVL.

This clonotype occurred many times. The gene calls are TRBV7-2 and TRBJ2-3; a possible D gene is TRBD1 (7 bases). CDR3 length: 11 residues. Trimming left V 4 bases short and J 14 bases short, with 13 bases between. Germline-derived CDR1 and CDR2 are SGHTA and FQGNSA. The CDR3 DNA sequence: TGTGCCAGCAGCTCAGGGGGGTGGCTGTATTTT. This codes for CASSSGGWLYF. Filled out from reference TRBV7-2 and TRBJ2-3, the complete variable domain reads GAGVSQSPSNKVTEKGKDVELRCDPISGHTALYWYRQSLGQGLEFLIYFQGNSAPDKSGLPSDRFSAERTGGSVSTLTIQRTQQEDSAVYLCASSSGGWLYFGPGTRLTVL.

This clonotype came up many times. The rearrangement joins TRBV20-1 to TRBJ2-7, with 8 nucleotides matching TRBD2. The CDR3 is 14 residues long. Unmatched junction bases numbered 1, after V lost 0 bases and J lost 0 bases. Germline CDR1 reads DFQATT; CDR2 reads SNEGSKA (reference sequence). The CDR3 sequence is CSARDTSGSYEQYF. The CDR3 DNA is TGCAGTGCTAGAGATACTAGCGGCTCCTACGAGCAGTACTTC.

V and J are TRBV3-1 and TRBJ2-3, with D perhaps TRBD2 (5 bases). The CDR3 covers 14 residues. From germline, CDR1 is LGHDT and CDR2 YNNKEL (reference sequence). V was trimmed by 0 bases and J by 2 bases, leaving 6 bases between them. CDR3 DNA sequence: TGTGCCAGCAGCCAAGAGGACTTCACAGATACGCAGTATTTT. This translates into CASSQEDFTDTQYF.

The sample holds a few counts of this clonotype. The V gene is TRBV2, the J gene TRBJ1-5; D call uncertain. This CDR3 is 14 amino acids long. The germline V gene encodes CDR1 SNHLY and CDR2 FYNNEI. Deletions cut 3 bases from V and 3 bases from J, with 9 bases between. CDR3 protein: CASSDLTANQPQHF. CDR3 coding DNA: TGTGCCAGCAGTGACCTAACAGCCAATCAGCCCCAGCATTTT.

This chain connects TRBV20-1 to TRBJ2-3, with no clear D. With 4 bases removed from V and 8 bases from J, the gap between germline ends came to 10 bases. CDR1 and CDR2 from the germline V gene are DFQATT and SNEGSKA (reference sequence). This CDR3 is built from 11 residues. The CDR3 reads CSAKAPPTQYF. DNA for the CDR3: TGCAGTGCTAAGGCCCCTCCTACGCAGTATTTT.